The entry below gives a single T cell receptor beta chain sequence along with its context. What it binds is not known. Method: immunoSEQ multiplex PCR; TCRdb's copy keeps in-frame clones and lacks some. The sample table sets out 150,000 or so clones. This record belongs to a study of T cell responses to AZD1222 COVID-19 vaccine. Notes on the study in general: White British donors predominated, females outnumbered males, and clonal diversity was possibly underestimated. Vaccine-associated CD4 TCRs ranged over spike, dominating at 160-218 and 743-854.

The CDR3 covers 13 residues. V trimming: 6 bases; J trimming: 2 bases; junction bases outside the gene matches: 4. The germline V gene encodes CDR1 GTSNPN and CDR2 SVGIG (reference sequence). The origin of this receptor is an adult in good health. The chain carries TRBV30 and TRBJ2-3, with 8 bases that match TRBD1. Source material: peripheral blood. The CDR3 spells CACRTGYTDTQYF. In DNA, the CDR3 is TGTGCCTGCCGGACAGGGTACACAGATACGCAGTATTTT.